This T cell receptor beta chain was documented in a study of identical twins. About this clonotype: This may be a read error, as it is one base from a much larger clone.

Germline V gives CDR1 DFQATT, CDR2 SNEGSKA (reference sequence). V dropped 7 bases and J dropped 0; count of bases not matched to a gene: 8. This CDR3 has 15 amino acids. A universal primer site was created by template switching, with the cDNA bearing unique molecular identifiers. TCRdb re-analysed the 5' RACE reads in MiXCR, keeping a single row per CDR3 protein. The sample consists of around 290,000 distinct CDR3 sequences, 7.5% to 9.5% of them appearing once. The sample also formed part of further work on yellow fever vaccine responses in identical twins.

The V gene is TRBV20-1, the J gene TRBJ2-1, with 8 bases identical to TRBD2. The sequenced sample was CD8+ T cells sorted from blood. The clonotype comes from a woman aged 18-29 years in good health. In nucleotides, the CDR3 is TGCAGTGGGGGGGGACTAGGATACTCCTACAATGAGCAGTTCTTC. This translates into CSGGGLGYSYNEQFF.